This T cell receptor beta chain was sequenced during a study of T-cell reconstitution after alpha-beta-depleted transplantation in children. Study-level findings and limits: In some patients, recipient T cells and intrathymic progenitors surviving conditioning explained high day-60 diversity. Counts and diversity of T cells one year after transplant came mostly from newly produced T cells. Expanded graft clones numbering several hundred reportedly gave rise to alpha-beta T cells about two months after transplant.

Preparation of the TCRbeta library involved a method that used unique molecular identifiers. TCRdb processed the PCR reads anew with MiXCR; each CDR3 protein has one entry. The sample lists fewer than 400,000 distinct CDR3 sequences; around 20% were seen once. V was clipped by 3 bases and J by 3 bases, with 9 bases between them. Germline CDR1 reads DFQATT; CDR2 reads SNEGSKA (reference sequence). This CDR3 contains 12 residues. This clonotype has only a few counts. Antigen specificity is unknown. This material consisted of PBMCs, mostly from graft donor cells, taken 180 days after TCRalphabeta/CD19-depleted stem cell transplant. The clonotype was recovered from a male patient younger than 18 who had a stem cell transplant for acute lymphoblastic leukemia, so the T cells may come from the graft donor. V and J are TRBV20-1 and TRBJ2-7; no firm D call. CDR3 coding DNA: TGCAGTGCTAGTAAAGGCCACTACGAGCAGTACTTC. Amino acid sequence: CSASKGHYEQYF.